This T cell receptor beta chain comes out of a study of beta chain features in type 1 diabetes. The investigators reverse transcribed all of the isolated RNA, so they sequenced expressed TCRB transcripts. Using immunoSEQ multiplex PCR, the repertoire was profiled, and TCRdb retains in-frame clones only, with some absent. The sample carries 200,000 to 300,000 clones, approximately 11% recorded once. Each of the CD4+ naive, central memory, regulatory and stem cell-like memory populations was sorted via CD45RO/CCR7/CD25/CD127/CD95/CD27. Each population that was sorted was more than 95% pure. Study results and caveats: Sampled from patients, naive, central memory and Treg TCRB repertoires appeared more similar than those sampled from healthy donors. Diminished insertions and augmented deletions at VDJ junctions characterized type 1 diabetes patients. TCRB CDR3s from Type 1 diabetes patients were moderately but significantly shorter in all four CD4+ subsets.

This clone was detected once. Its target is unknown. Germline-derived CDR1 and CDR2 are SGDLS and YYNGEE. V shed 4 bases, J shed 8 bases, and the junction held 17 bases outside the gene matches. This CDR3 spans 16 amino acids. This receptor was identified in a man aged 30-40 years with type 1 diabetes. The chain combines TRBV9 with TRBJ2-5; 7 nucleotides agree with TRBD2. Material for sequencing was naive CD4+ T cells from blood. The chain's CDR3 is CASSPPGGVSFSTQYF. CDR3 sequence (DNA): TGTGCCAGCAGCCCCCCTGGGGGGGTCTCGTTTAGTACCCAGTACTTC.